This TCR beta chain was identified during a study of T cells in localized non-small cell lung cancer (TCRdb year 2020). In the study overall: The study examined T cell repertoires in approximately 240 patients with early-stage NSCLC and compared tumors with uninvolved tumor-adjacent lungs. The cohort consisted of approximately 220 treatment-naive NSCLC patients whose localized lung tumors had been resected. The mean age of the NSCLC patients was approximately 71 years, with roughly 120 men and around 99 women.

At diagnosis, peripheral blood, uninvolved tumor-adjacent lung and tumor were collected and stored as a combination of fresh-frozen and FFPE material. For TCR repertoire profiling, the blood samples were analyzed as peripheral blood mononuclear cells. Paper-wide results and their limitations: The highest T cell clonality was observed in uninvolved tumor-adjacent lung, where clonality exceeded that of tumor, suggesting that antigenic responses were more focused in uninvolved tumor-adjacent lung. Higher blood T cell density associated with longer overall survival, while higher adjacent-lung clonality associated with shorter survival. Because of the exploratory design, TCR variables were selected using unadjusted p-values without false-discovery rate correction. Multi-region tumor sequencing was not performed, so intratumor heterogeneity could not be excluded. A median of roughly 60 of the top 100 tumor clones were detected in paired uninvolved adjacent lung, and 28 of these tumor clones were also found among the top 100 clones of the paired uninvolved adjacent lung.

The immunoSEQ Assay was used to sequence TCR beta CDR3 regions from DNA. The study's processing was this. T cell density was computed as TCR beta template counts normalized to usable DNA estimated by amplifying housekeeping genes. Using the preseqR package, richness was estimated by extrapolating to 120,000 templates for tissue samples and 400,000 templates for PBMC samples. Clonality was taken to be one minus Pielou's evenness. Differential abundance testing on productive amino-acid clonotypes, with a minimum total count of 5 and an alpha of 0.1, was used to identify tissue-enriched TCRs. The Jaccard Index and the Morisita Overlap Index were used to measure how much the repertoires overlapped between compartments. GLIPH clustered TCR beta CDR3s with public tetramer-defined viral CDR3s; viral motifs required at least three viral sequences plus V-gene enrichment. Entries here come from immuneACCESS through TCRdb and include only in-frame sequences with V and J called. Some clones fail to appear in such tables; in the studies checked, an unresolved V gene covers under half of the shortfall, and the cause of the remainder is unknown. From that table come the V and J calls and clone size; the DNA was used to work out D and trimming. The sample yields some 30,000 clones; 85% to 90% were counted once. 4% to 5% of the sample is in the top ten clones.

A remark on this clone: Its target antigen remains unknown. The record has no base qualities; no much larger clone is one base away.

From the cysteine up to the phenylalanine, the CDR3 has a length of 14 residues. The retained sequence is limited to the CDR3, 42 bases, with the frame set at the first base. CDR1 is given as SGHRS and CDR2 as YFSETQ, both from the germline V gene. From V the trimming removes 7 bases and from J it removes 1 base, while the gene matches leave 7 bases of the junction unaccounted for. The rearranged chain carries TRBV5-1 and TRBJ2-5; 7 of the junction bases match TRBD2. This specimen was peripheral blood, taken before any cancer treatment. This TCR came from a male donor at least 60 years old with stage III lung adenocarcinoma. The base sequence is TGCGCCAGCCAGTCTAGCGGCGCCCAAGAGACCCAGTACTTC. Protein translation: CASQSSGAQETQYF. Supplemented by the reference TRBV5-1 and TRBJ2-5 proteins around the CDR3, the complete variable domain is KAGVTQTPRYLIKTRGQQVTLSCSPISGHRSVSWYQQTPGQGLQFLFEYFSETQRNKGNFPGRFSGRQFSNSRSEMNVSTLELGDSALYLCASQSSGAQETQYFGPGTRLLVL.